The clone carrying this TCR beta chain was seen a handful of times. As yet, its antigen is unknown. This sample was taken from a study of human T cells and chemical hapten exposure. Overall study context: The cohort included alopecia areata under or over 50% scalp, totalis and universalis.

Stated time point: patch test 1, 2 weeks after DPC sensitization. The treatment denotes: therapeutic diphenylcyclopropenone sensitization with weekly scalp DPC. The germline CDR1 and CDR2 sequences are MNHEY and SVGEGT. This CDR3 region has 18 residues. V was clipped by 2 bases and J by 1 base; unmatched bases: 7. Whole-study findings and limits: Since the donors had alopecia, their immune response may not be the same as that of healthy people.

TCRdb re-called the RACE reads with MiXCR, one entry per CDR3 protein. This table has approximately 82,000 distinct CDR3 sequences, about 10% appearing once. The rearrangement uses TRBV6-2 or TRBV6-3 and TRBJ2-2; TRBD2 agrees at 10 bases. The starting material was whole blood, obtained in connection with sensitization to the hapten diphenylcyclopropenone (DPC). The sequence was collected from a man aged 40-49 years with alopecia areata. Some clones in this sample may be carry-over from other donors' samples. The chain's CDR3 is CASSYESGRALNTGELFF. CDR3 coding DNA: TGTGCCAGCAGTTACGAAAGCGGGAGGGCCCTGAACACCGGGGAGCTGTTTTTT.